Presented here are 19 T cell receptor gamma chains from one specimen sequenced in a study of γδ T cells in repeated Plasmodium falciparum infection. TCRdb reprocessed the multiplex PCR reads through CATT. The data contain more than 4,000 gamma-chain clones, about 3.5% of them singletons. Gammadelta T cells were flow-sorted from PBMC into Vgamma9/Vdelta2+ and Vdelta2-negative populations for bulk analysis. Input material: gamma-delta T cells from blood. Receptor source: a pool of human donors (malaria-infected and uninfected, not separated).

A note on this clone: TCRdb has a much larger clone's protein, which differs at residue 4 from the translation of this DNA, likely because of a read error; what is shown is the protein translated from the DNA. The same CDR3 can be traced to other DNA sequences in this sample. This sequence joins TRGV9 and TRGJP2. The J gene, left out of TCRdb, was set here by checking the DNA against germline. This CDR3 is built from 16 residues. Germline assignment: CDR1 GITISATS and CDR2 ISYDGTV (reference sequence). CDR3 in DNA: TGTGCCTTGAGGGAGGTGTTTAGAAGTAGTGATTGGATCAAGACGTTT. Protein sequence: CALREVFRSSDWIKTF.

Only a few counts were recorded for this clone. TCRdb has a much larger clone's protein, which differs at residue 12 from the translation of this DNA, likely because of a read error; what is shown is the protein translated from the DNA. CDR3 amino acids: CATWDALPPHSNDWIKTF. For the CDR3, the DNA is TGTGCCACCTGGGACGCCCTCCCCCCTCATAGTAATGATTGGATCAAGACGTTT. The rearrangement links TRGV3 to TRGJP2. This CDR3 has 18 residues. Germline V gene lookup returns CDR1 VTNTFY and CDR2 YDVSTARD (reference sequence).

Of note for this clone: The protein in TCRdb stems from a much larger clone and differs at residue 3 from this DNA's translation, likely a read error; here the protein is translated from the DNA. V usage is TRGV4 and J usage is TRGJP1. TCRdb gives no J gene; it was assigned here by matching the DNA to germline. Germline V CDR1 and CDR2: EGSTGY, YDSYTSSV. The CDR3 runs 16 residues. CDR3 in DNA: TGTGCCATCTGGGATGGGTTCCATCACACTGGTTGGTTCAAGATATTT. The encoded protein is CAIWDGFHHTGWFKIF.

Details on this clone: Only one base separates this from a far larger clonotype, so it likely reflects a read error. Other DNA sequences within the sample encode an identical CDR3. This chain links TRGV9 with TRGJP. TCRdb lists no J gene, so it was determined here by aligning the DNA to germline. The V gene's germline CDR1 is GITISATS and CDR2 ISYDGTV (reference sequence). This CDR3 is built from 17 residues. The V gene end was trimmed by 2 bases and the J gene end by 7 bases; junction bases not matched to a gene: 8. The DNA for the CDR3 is TGTGCCTTGTGGGAGGCACAAAAGGAGTTGGGCAAAAAAATCAAGGTATTT. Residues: CALWEAQKELGKKIKVF.

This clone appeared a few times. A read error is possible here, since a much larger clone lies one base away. CDR3 bases: TGTGCCACCTGGGACCCCACTTATCATAAGAAACTCTTT. Amino acid sequence: CATWDPTYHKKLF. The rearrangement uses TRGV8 and TRGJ1 or TRGJ2. CDR3 length: 13 amino acids. CDR1 and CDR2 from the germline V gene are VENAVY and YDSYNSRV.

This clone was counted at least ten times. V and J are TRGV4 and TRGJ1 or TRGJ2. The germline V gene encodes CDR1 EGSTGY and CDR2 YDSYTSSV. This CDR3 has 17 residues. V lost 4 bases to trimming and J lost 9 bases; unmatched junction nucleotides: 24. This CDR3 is CATWDGKGPKEEIKKLF. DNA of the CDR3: TGTGCCACCTGGGACGGAAAGGGCCCTAAGGAGGAAATTAAGAAACTCTTT.

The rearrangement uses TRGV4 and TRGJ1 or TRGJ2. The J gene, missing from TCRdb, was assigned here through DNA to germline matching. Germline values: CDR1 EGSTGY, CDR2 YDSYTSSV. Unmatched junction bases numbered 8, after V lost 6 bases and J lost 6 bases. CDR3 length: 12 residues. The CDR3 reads CATWITRYKKLF. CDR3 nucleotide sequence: TGTGCCACCTGGATTACGCGTTATAAGAAACTCTTT.

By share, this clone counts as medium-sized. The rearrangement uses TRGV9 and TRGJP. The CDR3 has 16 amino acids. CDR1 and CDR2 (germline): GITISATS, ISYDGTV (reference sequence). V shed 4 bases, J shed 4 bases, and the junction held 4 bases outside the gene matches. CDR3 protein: CALWDTQELGKKIKVF. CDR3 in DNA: TGTGCCTTGTGGGACACTCAAGAGTTGGGCAAAAAAATCAAGGTATTT.

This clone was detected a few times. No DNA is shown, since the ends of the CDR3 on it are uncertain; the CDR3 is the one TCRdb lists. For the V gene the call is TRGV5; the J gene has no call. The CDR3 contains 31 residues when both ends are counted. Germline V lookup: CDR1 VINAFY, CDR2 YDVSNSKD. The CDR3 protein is CATWDSEGVRNSLAVEQHLLSQVSIGRIQHF.

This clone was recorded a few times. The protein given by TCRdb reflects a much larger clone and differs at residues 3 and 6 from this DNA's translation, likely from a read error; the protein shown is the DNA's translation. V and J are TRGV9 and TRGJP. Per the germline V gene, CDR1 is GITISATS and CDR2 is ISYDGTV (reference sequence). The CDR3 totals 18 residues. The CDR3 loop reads CAFWELPSGELGKKIKVF. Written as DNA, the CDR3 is TGTGCCTTTTGGGAGTTGCCAAGCGGAGAGTTGGGCAAAAAAATCAAGGTATTT.

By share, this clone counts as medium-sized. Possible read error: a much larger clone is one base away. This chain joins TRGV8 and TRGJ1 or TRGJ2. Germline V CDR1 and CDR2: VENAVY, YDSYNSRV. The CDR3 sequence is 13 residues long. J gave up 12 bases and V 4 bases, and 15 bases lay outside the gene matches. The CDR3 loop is CATWEYSTQGKLF. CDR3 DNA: TGTGCCACCTGGGAATACAGTACGCAGGGGAAACTCTTT.

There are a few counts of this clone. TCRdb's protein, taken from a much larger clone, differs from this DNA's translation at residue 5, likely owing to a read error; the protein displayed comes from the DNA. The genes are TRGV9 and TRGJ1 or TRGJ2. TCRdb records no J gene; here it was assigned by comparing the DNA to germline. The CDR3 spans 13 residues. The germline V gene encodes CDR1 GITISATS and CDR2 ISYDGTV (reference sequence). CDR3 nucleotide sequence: TGTGCCTTGTGGGGGGTGGAATTCGGGAGGAAACTCTTT. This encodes CALWGVEFGRKLF.

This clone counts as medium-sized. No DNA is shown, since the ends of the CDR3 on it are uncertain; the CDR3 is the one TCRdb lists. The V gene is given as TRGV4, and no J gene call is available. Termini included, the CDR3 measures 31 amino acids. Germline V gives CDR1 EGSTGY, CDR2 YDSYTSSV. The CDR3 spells CATWALTRRGNSLAVEQHLLSQVSIGRIQHF.

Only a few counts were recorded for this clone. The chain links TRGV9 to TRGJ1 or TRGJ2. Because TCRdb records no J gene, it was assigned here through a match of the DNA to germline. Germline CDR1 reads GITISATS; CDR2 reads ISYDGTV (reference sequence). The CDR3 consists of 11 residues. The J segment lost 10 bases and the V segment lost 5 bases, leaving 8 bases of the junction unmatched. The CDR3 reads CALWASNKKLF. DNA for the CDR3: TGTGCCTTGTGGGCCTCAAACAAGAAACTCTTT.

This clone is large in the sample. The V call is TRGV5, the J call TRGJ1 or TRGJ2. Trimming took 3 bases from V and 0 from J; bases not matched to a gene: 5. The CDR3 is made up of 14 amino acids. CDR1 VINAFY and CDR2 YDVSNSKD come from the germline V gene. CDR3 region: CATWDGRNYYKKLF. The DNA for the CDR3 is TGTGCCACCTGGGACGGGAGGAATTATTATAAGAAACTCTTT.

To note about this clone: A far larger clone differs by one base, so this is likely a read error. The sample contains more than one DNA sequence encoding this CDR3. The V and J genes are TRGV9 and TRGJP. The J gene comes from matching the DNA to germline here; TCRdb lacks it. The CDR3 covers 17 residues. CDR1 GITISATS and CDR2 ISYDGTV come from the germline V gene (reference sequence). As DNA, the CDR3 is TGTGCCCTGTGGGAGGTCGTCCAAGAGTTGGGCAAAAAAATCAAGGTATTT. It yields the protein CALWEVVQELGKKIKVF.

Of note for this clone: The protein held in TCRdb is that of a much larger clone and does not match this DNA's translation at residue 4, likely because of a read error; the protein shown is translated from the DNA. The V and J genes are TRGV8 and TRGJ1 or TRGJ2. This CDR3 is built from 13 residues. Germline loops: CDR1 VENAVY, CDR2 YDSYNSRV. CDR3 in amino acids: CATLDRRRYKKLF. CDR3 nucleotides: TGTGCCACCTTGGATAGGCGGAGGTATAAGAAACTCTTT.

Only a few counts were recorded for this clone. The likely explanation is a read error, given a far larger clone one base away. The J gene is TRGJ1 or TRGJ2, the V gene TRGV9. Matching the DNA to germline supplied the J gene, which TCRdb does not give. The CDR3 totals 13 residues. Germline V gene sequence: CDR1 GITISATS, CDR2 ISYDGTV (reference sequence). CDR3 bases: TGTGCCCTGTGGGATAAGAATTATTATAAGAAACTCTTT. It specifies CALWDKNYYKKLF.

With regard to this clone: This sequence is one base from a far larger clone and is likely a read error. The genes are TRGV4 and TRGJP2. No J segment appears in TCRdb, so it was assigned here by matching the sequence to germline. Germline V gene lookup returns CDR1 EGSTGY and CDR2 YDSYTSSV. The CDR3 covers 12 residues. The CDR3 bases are TGTGCCACTTGGGTTAGTGATTGGATCAAGACGTTT. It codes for CATWVSDWIKTF.